This T cell receptor (beta chain) was sequenced during a study of cytomegalovirus exposure and HLA in healthy donors. PCR primers comprised 60 Vbeta and 13 Jbeta primers. The protocol was immunoSEQ multiplex PCR, while the TCRdb copy is restricted to in-frame clones and leaves out a portion. The sample holds under 150,000 clones, 65% to 80% seen once. J lost 2 bases, V lost 5 bases, and 9 bases had no gene match. Germline CDR1 reads MNHEY; CDR2 reads SVGAGI. The CDR3 is 15 amino acids. Source material: PBMCs. The receptor comes from a male donor in good health and CMV-seropositive. The chain uses TRBV6-5 and TRBJ2-7, with 7 bases aligning to TRBD1. CDR3 loop: CASSMEAGGPYEQYF. The DNA for the CDR3 is TGTGCCAGCAGTATGGAGGCAGGGGGACCCTACGAGCAGTACTTC.